Each of the 4 T cell receptor beta chains below was sequenced from the same sample in a study of monozygotic twins with inflammatory bowel disease. TCRdb reprocessed the 5' RACE reads and stores each CDR3 protein as one record, lacking DNA. The listing contains approximately 420,000 distinct CDR3 sequences. Sequences were obtained from blood. Receptors were obtained from a human donor with ulcerative colitis or Crohn's disease, or a healthy co-twin of an affected twin (not recorded which).

The CDR3 is CAISEGSRETQYF. The gene calls are TRBV10-3 and TRBJ2-5. CDR3 length: 13 amino acids. Germline V gene data show CDR1 as ENHRY and CDR2 as SYGVKD.

The chain recombines TRBV3-1 with TRBJ1-2; TCRdb proposes TRBD1, but this gene call is untestable without DNA. This CDR3 region has 15 residues. Germline CDR1 is LGHDT and CDR2 is YNNKEL (reference sequence). CDR3 sequence reads: CASSHHGDRSYGYTF. Full variable domain (outside the CDR3, taken from reference TRBV3-1 and TRBJ1-2): DTAVSQTPKYLVTQMGNDKSIKCEQNLGHDTMYWYKQDSKKFLKIMFSYNNKELIINETVPNRFSPKSPDKAHLNLHINSLELGDSAVYFCASSHHGDRSYGYTFGSGTRLTVV.

V usage is TRBV3-1 and J usage is TRBJ2-1; TCRdb gives TRBD2 as the D gene, but with no DNA this cannot be confirmed. In germline, CDR1 is LGHDT, CDR2 YNNKEL (reference sequence). The CDR3 length is 17 residues. The CDR3 here is CASSQDLSGLAGNEQFF.

CDR3 amino acids: CASSAGQGPAYEQYF. The chain joins TRBV19 to TRBJ2-7; TCRdb's D call, TRBD1, is unchecked because there is no DNA. The germline V gene has CDR1 LNHDA and CDR2 SQIVND (reference sequence). This CDR3 comprises 15 residues.